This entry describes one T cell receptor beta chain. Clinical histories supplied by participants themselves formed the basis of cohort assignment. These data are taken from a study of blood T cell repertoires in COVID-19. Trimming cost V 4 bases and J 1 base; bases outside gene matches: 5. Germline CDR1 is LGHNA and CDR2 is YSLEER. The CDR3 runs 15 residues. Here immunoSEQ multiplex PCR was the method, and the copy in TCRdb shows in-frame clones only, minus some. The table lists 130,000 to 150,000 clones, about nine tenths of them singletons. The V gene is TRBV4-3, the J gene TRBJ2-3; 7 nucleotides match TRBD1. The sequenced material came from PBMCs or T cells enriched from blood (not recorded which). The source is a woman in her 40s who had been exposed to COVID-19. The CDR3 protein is CASSRETGRTDTQYF. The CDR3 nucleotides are TGCGCCAGCAGCCGGGAGACAGGGCGCACAGATACGCAGTATTTT.